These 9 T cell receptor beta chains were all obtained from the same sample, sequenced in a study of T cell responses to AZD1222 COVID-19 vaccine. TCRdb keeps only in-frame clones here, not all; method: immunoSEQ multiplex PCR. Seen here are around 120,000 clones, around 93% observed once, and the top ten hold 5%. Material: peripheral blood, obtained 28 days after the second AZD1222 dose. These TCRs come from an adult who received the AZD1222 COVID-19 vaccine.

In DNA, the CDR3 is TGTGCCACCAGCAAAGACAGGACCTATAATTCACCCCTCCACTTT. Encoded protein: CATSKDRTYNSPLHF. V gene TRBV15 combines with J gene TRBJ1-6; perhaps TRBD1 as D (6 bases). V gave up 4 bases and J gave up 2 bases, with 9 bases separating them. Germline values: CDR1 LNHNV, CDR2 YYDKDF (reference sequence). The CDR3 covers 15 residues.

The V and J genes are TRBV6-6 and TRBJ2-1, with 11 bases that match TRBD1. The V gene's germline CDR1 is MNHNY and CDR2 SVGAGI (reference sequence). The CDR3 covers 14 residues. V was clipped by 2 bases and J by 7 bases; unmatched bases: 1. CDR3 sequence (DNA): TGTGCCAGCAGTTACGGGGACAGGGGGAATGAGCAGTTCTTC. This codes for CASSYGDRGNEQFF.

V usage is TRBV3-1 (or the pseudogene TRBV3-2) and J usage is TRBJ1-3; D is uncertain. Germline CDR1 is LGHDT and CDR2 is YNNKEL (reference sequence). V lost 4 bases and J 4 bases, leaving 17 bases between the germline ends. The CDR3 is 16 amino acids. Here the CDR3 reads CASSPHTIGRGNTIYF. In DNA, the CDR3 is TGTGCCAGCAGCCCTCACACAATCGGACGGGGAAACACCATATATTTT.

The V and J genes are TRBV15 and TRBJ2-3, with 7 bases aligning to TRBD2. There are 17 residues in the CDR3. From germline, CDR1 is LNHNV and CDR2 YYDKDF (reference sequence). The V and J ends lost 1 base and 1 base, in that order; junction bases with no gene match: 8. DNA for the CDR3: TGTGCCACCAGCAGAGGACCGGGCGGGAGTGGCACAGATACGCAGTATTTT. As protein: CATSRGPGGSGTDTQYF.

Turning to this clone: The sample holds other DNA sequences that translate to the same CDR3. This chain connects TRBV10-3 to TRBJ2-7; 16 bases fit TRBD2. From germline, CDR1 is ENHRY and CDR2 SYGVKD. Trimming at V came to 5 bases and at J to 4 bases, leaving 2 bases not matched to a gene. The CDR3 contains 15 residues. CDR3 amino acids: CAISPGLAGGYEQYF. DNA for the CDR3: TGTGCCATCAGTCCGGGACTAGCGGGGGGGTACGAGCAGTACTTC.

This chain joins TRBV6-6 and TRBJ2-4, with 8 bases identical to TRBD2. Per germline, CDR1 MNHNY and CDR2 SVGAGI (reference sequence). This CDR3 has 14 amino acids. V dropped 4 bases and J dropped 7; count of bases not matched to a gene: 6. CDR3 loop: CASSSGGAGNIQYF. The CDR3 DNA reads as TGTGCCAGCAGTTCCGGGGGGGCTGGGAACATTCAGTACTTC.

CDR3 in amino acids: CASSLDSAGIYGYTF. The CDR3 DNA reads TGTGCCAGCAGCTTGGATTCGGCAGGGATCTATGGCTACACCTTC. V gene TRBV5-6 combines with J gene TRBJ1-2, with D possibly being TRBD1 (5 bases). Per germline, CDR1 SGHDT and CDR2 YYEEEE. V dropped 0 bases and J dropped 4 bases, with 13 bases sitting between them. The CDR3 has 15 amino acids.

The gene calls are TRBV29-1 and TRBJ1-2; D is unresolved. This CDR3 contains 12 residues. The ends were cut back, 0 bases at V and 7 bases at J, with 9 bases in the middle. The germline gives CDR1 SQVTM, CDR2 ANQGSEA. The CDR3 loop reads CSVEEGQAGYTF. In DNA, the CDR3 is TGCAGCGTTGAAGAGGGCCAGGCTGGCTACACCTTC.

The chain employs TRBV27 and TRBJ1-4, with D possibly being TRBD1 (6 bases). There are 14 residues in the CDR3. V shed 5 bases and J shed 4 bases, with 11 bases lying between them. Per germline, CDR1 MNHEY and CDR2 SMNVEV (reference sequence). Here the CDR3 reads CASSPGTFNEKLFF. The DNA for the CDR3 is TGTGCCAGCAGTCCCGGGACATTTAATGAAAAACTGTTTTTT. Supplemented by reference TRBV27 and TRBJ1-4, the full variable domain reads EAQVTQNPRYLITVTGKKLTVTCSQNMNHEYMSWYRQDPGLGLRQIYYSMNVEVTDKGDVPEGYKVSRKEKRNFPLILESPSPNQTSLYFCASSPGTFNEKLFFGSGTQLSVL.